These T cell receptor beta chains were read from a single sample in a study of blood T cell repertoires in COVID-19. Assay: immunoSEQ multiplex PCR; the TCRdb copy retains only in-frame clones and omits some. This table holds some 180,000 clones, around 85% found once. Sequencing input: PBMCs or T cells enriched from blood (not recorded which). The receptors originated from a man between 40 and 49 years old who had recovered from COVID-19. Each CDR3 is given with its conserved first and last residue. The order of the fields is clone size, V gene, D gene, J gene, CDR3 DNA, CDR3 protein. D genes are given only for firm matches. Rows may omit the clone size; those that give it use once, few, many or a size class.

NA	TRBV9	NA	TRBJ1-2	TGTGCCAGCCAGGGTTTGGACTATGGCTACACCTTC	CASQGLDYGYTF
NA	TRBV5-1	NA	TRBJ2-7	TGCGCCAGCAGCTTAGACAGAGCCTACGAGCAGTACTTC	CASSLDRAYEQYF
NA	TRBV5-6	NA	TRBJ2-5	TGTGCCAGCAGCAAGTTCAGAGGCACGCAAGAGACCCAGTACTTC	CASSKFRGTQETQYF
NA	TRBV29-1	NA	TRBJ1-1	TGCAGCGTTGAACAGGGCTCGGCTTTCTTT	CSVEQGSAFF
NA	TRBV12-5	NA	TRBJ1-1	TGTGCTAGTGGTTTTTTTCCGACGGGGGGCGCCGAAGAAGCTTTCTTT	CASGFFPTGGAEEAFF
NA	TRBV27	TRBD2	TRBJ2-2	TGTGCCAGCAGTCAGACTAGCGGGACCGGGGAGCTGTTTTTT	CASSQTSGTGELFF
few	TRBV11-1	NA	TRBJ2-1	TGTGCCAGCAGCTTACGGGTAAATGAGCAGTTCTTC	CASSLRVNEQFF
once	TRBV3-1/TRBV3-2	NA	TRBJ2-5	TGTGCCAGCAGCTCCGGGTCGGAGACCCAGTACTTC	CASSSGSETQYF
NA	TRBV30	NA	TRBJ1-5	TGTGCCTGCCCGGACTATCAGCCCCAGCATTTT	CACPDYQPQHF
NA	TRBV7-9	NA	TRBJ1-4	TGTGCCAGCAGCCCGACAATGACTAATGAAAAACTGTTTTTT	CASSPTMTNEKLFF
NA	TRBV7-9	NA	TRBJ1-4	TGTGCCAGCAGCTTAGGACTGAATGAAAAACTGTTTTTT	CASSLGLNEKLFF
NA	TRBV19	NA	TRBJ1-1	TGTGCCAGTAGTATGAGCCCCGGGGGGAGGGCTGAAGCTTTCTTT	CASSMSPGGRAEAFF
once	TRBV28	NA	TRBJ2-7	TGTGCCAGCAGTAGAGGAGGGAGCCGTGAGCAGTACTTC	CASSRGGSREQYF
NA	TRBV7-9	TRBD1	TRBJ2-7	TGTGCCAGCGGTCAGGGACAGGGGTCCTACGAGCAGTACTTC	CASGQGQGSYEQYF
NA	TRBV7-9	NA	TRBJ1-1	TGTGCCAGCAGCTCCCCATTGAACACTGAAGCTTTCTTT	CASSSPLNTEAFF
NA	TRBV2	TRBD1	TRBJ1-2	TGTGCCAGCAGTCTACAGGGGGCAGATGGCTACACCTTC	CASSLQGADGYTF
NA	TRBV27	TRBD2	TRBJ2-7	TGTGCCAGCAGAGGCGGGGGGGCCACGCGGGAGCAGTACTTC	CASRGGGATREQYF
NA	TRBV6-6	NA	TRBJ1-2	TGTGCCAGCAGTCGACAGGTTAACTATGGCTACACCTTC	CASSRQVNYGYTF
NA	TRBV11-2	TRBD1	TRBJ1-4	TGTGCCAGCAGCTTCGAACCAGGGGGTGGTGAAAAACTGTTTTTT	CASSFEPGGGEKLFF
NA	TRBV6-1	NA	TRBJ2-7	TGTGCCAGCAGTGAAGCACAGGTTTACGAGCAGTACTTC	CASSEAQVYEQYF
NA	TRBV19	NA	TRBJ2-2	TGTGCCAGTAGTACTGACTCCATCGGGGAGCTGTTTTTT	CASSTDSIGELFF
NA	TRBV5-5	NA	TRBJ1-3	TGTGCCAGCAGCTTGGAGACAGGAAACACCATATATTTT	CASSLETGNTIYF
NA	TRBV27	NA	TRBJ1-4	TGTGCCAGCAGTCCATCCGTAAAGAGGGAAAAACTGTTTTTT	CASSPSVKREKLFF
NA	TRBV6-5	NA	TRBJ1-2	TGTGCCAGCAGTTACAGTAACAGGGCCCTCTGGGGCTACACCTTC	CASSYSNRALWGYTF
NA	TRBV7-3	NA	TRBJ1-1	TGTGCCAGCAGTTACAGGAACACTGAAGCTTTCTTT	CASSYRNTEAFF
NA	TRBV29-1	NA	TRBJ1-1	TGCAGCGGCACAGCGAACACTGAAGCTTTCTTT	CSGTANTEAFF
NA	TRBV5-1	TRBD2	TRBJ2-7	TGCGCCAGCAGCTTGGAGGGACTAGTGTCCAGCGAGCAGTACTTC	CASSLEGLVSSEQYF
NA	TRBV11-3	NA	TRBJ1-2	TGTGCCAGCAGCTTAATTGGAGAGGTAGACTATGGCTACACCTTC	CASSLIGEVDYGYTF
NA	TRBV5-1	NA	TRBJ1-3	TGCGCCAGCAGCTTCGGACAGGGAAACACCATATATTTT	CASSFGQGNTIYF